One sample yielded the 6 T cell receptor beta chains listed below, sequenced in a study of blood T cell repertoires in COVID-19. TCRdb's copy holds only in-frame clones and misses some; the assay was immunoSEQ multiplex PCR. The data show 85,000 to 130,000 clones, around 82% seen once. Sequencing was performed on peripheral blood. The receptor source for this set is a man aged 60 to 75 with acute or convalescent COVID-19.

The gene calls are TRBV7-9 and TRBJ2-2; 8 positions match TRBD1. There are 15 residues in the CDR3. J was trimmed by 6 bases and V by 5 bases; bases with no gene match: 8. Germline loops: CDR1 SEHNR, CDR2 FQNEAQ (reference sequence). The CDR3 nucleotides read TGTGCCAGCAGCCTCACAGGGGGATGGGCCGGGGAGCTGTTTTTT. Protein product: CASSLTGGWAGELFF.

A note on this clone: Other DNA sequences in this specimen translate into the identical CDR3. This chain links TRBV5-5 with TRBJ1-2; D unresolved. Trimming stripped 0 bases from V and 4 bases from J, with 7 bases between. The CDR3 spans 13 residues. Germline CDR1 is SGHKS and CDR2 is YYEKEE (reference sequence). The CDR3 DNA is TGTGCCAGCAGCTTGGAACAGACCTATGGCTACACCTTC. Protein product: CASSLEQTYGYTF.

This chain connects TRBV12-3 or TRBV12-4 to TRBJ2-1, with TRBD1 identical over 8 bases. V shed 5 bases, J shed 10 bases, and the junction held 7 bases outside the gene matches. The CDR3 is 13 amino acids. In DNA form, the CDR3 reads TGTGCCAGCAGTGGACAGGGAAGGGGCGAGCAGTTCTTC. Amino acid sequence: CASSGQGRGEQFF.

A note on this clone: This same CDR3 is encoded by further DNA sequences in the sample. The gene calls are TRBV11-1 and TRBJ1-1; 8 positions match TRBD1. From germline, CDR1 is SGHAT and CDR2 FQDESV (reference sequence). The J segment lost 2 bases and the V segment lost 3 bases, leaving 5 bases of the junction unmatched. The CDR3 consists of 15 residues. The DNA for the CDR3 is TGTGCCAGCAGCTTCGGACAGGGCGGAAACACTGAAGCTTTCTTT. Amino acids: CASSFGQGGNTEAFF. Filled out from reference TRBV11-1 and TRBJ1-1, the complete variable domain reads EAEVAQSPRYKITEKSQAVAFWCDPISGHATLYWYRQILGQGPELLVQFQDESVVDDSQLPKDRFSAERLKGVDSTLKIQPAELGDSAMYLCASSFGQGGNTEAFFGQGTRLTVV.

The chain links TRBV7-9 to TRBJ2-5; 11 bases align to TRBD2. Germline V lookup: CDR1 SEHNR, CDR2 FQNEAQ (reference sequence). The V and J ends lost 5 bases and 4 bases, in that order; junction bases with no gene match: 6. The CDR3 loop spans 15 amino acids. The CDR3 DNA sequence: TGTGCCAGCAGCCCATTTAGCGGGAGGGGAGAGACCCAGTACTTC. Translated, it gives CASSPFSGRGETQYF.

V is TRBV18 and J is TRBJ1-6; D is perhaps TRBD1 (5 bases). V was clipped by 2 bases and J by 5 bases, with 13 bases between them. The CDR3 is 16 amino acids. Germline V CDR1 and CDR2: KGHSH, LQKENI. The CDR3 nucleotides read TGTGCCAGCTCACCAGATCTGACAGAAAATAATTCACCCCTCCACTTT. As protein: CASSPDLTENNSPLHF.